Listed below are T cell receptor beta chains from one sample, sequenced in a study of shared clonotypes between healthy human individuals. Method: immunoSEQ multiplex PCR; TCRdb's copy keeps in-frame clones and lacks some. The sample records roughly 490,000 clones, around 78% being singletons. Sequenced: PBMCs. These receptors all come from a woman aged 40 to 55 in good health. Some clones in this sample may be carry-over from other donors' samples. Both conserved end residues are part of each CDR3. Clone size is not always given. Where it is, it says once, few, many or a class for expanded clones.

.,TRBV4-1,TRBJ2-7,CASSQSGLAGDHEQYF
.,TRBV4-1,TRBJ2-3,CASSPGDRPSTDTQYF
few,TRBV6-5,TRBJ1-5,CASSPGQSNQPQHF
few,TRBV7-2,TRBJ1-2,CASSLAGQPQRSYTF
.,TRBV2,TRBJ1-6,CASATGAGSPLHF
.,TRBV19,TRBJ2-3,CASRGQGEGRTDTQYF
few,TRBV27,TRBJ2-7,CASSLPGTLKDF
once,TRBV6-6,TRBJ1-6,CASSRASGVNSPLHF
.,TRBV5-1,TRBJ2-5,CASSLEGTQYF
.,TRBV14,TRBJ2-3,CASSPRDSWTDTQYF
few,TRBV7-6,TRBJ2-7,CASSLTGTRHSYEQYF
once,TRBV5-6,TRBJ2-7,CASSLYSYGKSSYEQYF
once,TRBV7-9,TRBJ2-2,CASSFRGGGGTGELFF
.,TRBV19,TRBJ2-3,CASRGGGADTQYF
.,TRBV28,TRBJ2-7,CASSLVRRNSYEQYF
.,TRBV19,TRBJ2-1,CASRRGQILNNEQFF
once,TRBV15,TRBJ1-2,CATSPGHLLNYGYTF
.,TRBV29-1,TRBJ2-1,CSVEVPFRSYNEQFF
.,TRBV9,TRBJ2-3,CASSVGSGREADTQYF
.,TRBV7-2,TRBJ1-5,CASTLTRASWGNQPQHF
.,TRBV9,TRBJ1-3,CASSTKGQGASGNTIYF
.,TRBV5-5,TRBJ2-2,CASSLRQGGTGELFF